Presented here are 12 T cell receptor beta chains from one specimen sequenced in a study of blood T cells in healthy people across ages. A sample-barcoded 5' primer and a J-beta primer mix were used in a second PCR of roughly 6 to 12 cycles. TCRdb processed the 5' RACE reads anew with MiXCR; each CDR3 protein has one entry. The sample holds 650,000 to 800,000 distinct CDR3 sequences, approximately 44% seen once. Sequenced input: blood. The receptors stem from a man between 60 and 70 years old in good health.

The CDR3 bases are TGTGCCAGCAGTTTTCAGGGGCACGGCTATGGCTACACCTTC. Protein: CASSFQGHGYGYTF. This chain connects TRBV27 to TRBJ1-2; possibly TRBD1 for D (6 bases). CDR3 size: 14 residues. V was cut by 3 bases and J by 4 bases, with 12 bases left in between. Germline V CDR1 and CDR2: MNHEY, SMNVEV (reference sequence).

The rearrangement joins TRBV20-1 to TRBJ1-4; the D is unclear. CDR1 and CDR2 from the germline V gene are DFQATT and SNEGSKA (reference sequence). The CDR3 consists of 11 residues. V dropped 5 bases and J dropped 4 bases, with 5 bases sitting between them. The CDR3 nucleotides read TGCAGTGCTGGGCTTAATGAAAAACTGTTTTTT. It yields the protein CSAGLNEKLFF.

To note about this clonotype: Mismatch with germline at one junction end may stem from a read error. This rearrangement joins TRBV29-1 to TRBJ2-1; D is perhaps TRBD1 (6 bases). CDR3 size: 13 residues. The germline CDR1 and CDR2 sequences are SQVTM and ANQGSEA. The CDR3 DNA reads TGCAGCGTTTTACAGGGAACCTACAATGGGCAGTTCTTC. This gives the protein CSVLQGTYNGQFF.

The DNA for the CDR3 is TGTGCCACCGCTGAGTGGCAGGGTGCTTCCTACGAGCAGTACTTC. It encodes CATAEWQGASYEQYF. V gene TRBV27 combines with J gene TRBJ2-7, with a tentative D call TRBD1 (5 bases). CDR1 is MNHEY, CDR2 SMNVEV, per germline (reference sequence). V was trimmed by 10 bases and J by 1 base, leaving 20 bases between them. The CDR3 covers 15 residues.

The rearrangement uses TRBV25-1 and TRBJ2-2; D is possibly TRBD1 (6 bases). CDR1 and CDR2 from the germline V gene are MGHDK and SYGVNS. With 0 bases removed from V and 7 bases from J, the gap between germline ends came to 12 bases. The CDR3 is 15 residues long. For the CDR3, the DNA is TGTGCCAGCAGTGAATATACGAGGGGGAGCGGGGAGCTGTTTTTT. It specifies CASSEYTRGSGELFF.

This CDR3 reads CASQSYYEQYF. In DNA form, the CDR3 reads TGTGCCAGCCAAAGTTACTACGAGCAGTACTTC. The chain links TRBV27 to TRBJ2-7; D remains unclear. V was clipped by 8 bases and J by 3 bases, with 8 bases between them. Per the germline V gene, CDR1 is MNHEY and CDR2 is SMNVEV (reference sequence). This CDR3 region has 11 residues.

Only a few counts were recorded for this clonotype. The chain recombines TRBV5-1 with TRBJ1-2; D is possibly TRBD1 (5 bases). Germline CDR1 is SGHRS and CDR2 is YFSETQ. The CDR3 runs to 15 residues. The V end was cut by 2 bases, the J end by 0 bases, with 11 bases between. CDR3 bases: TGCGCCAGCAGCTTAAAGGGGACCCCTAACTATGGCTACACCTTC. Encoded protein: CASSLKGTPNYGYTF.

The V and J genes are TRBV6-5 and TRBJ2-5, with 13 bases identical to TRBD2. This CDR3 spans 16 amino acids. After removal of 5 bases from V and 5 bases from J, the junction contained 8 bases not matched to a gene. Germline V gene sequence: CDR1 MNHEY, CDR2 SVGAGI. The CDR3 reads CASSKTGTSGVETQYF. The CDR3 DNA reads as TGTGCCAGCAGTAAAACCGGGACTAGCGGGGTGGAGACCCAGTACTTC.

The V and J genes are TRBV20-1 and TRBJ2-5, with TRBD2 matching 7 bases. With 0 bases clipped from V and 11 bases from J, the junction kept 12 bases outside the gene matches. From germline, CDR1 is DFQATT and CDR2 SNEGSKA (reference sequence). This CDR3 comprises 14 residues. CDR3 region: CSARDGLGYNEQYF. The DNA for the CDR3 is TGCAGTGCTAGAGACGGACTAGGCTACAATGAGCAGTACTTC.

This clonotype was seen more than once but under ten times. The rearrangement links TRBV9 to TRBJ1-1; D gene unclear. V gave up 4 bases and J gave up 1 base, with 11 bases separating them. Germline V gene lookup returns CDR1 SGDLS and CDR2 YYNGEE. The CDR3 covers 14 residues. The CDR3 region is CASSPRQQNTEAFF. Here the CDR3 DNA reads TGTGCCAGCAGCCCCCGCCAGCAGAACACTGAAGCTTTCTTT.

This clonotype has only one observation. This chain uses TRBV5-1 with TRBJ2-5, with 9 bases aligning to TRBD1. The V gene end was trimmed by 2 bases and the J gene end by 4 bases; junction bases not matched to a gene: 12. Per germline, CDR1 SGHRS and CDR2 YFSETQ. This CDR3 is built from 17 residues. The CDR3 DNA reads as TGCGCCAGCAGCTTTTCCACCGGGACAGGGATCCCAGAGACCCAGTACTTC. Its translation: CASSFSTGTGIPETQYF.

The gene calls are TRBV2 and TRBJ1-5, with D hard to call. Germline-derived CDR1 and CDR2 are SNHLY and FYNNEI. This CDR3 comprises 15 residues. V lost 1 base and J lost 0, with 7 bases in between. The CDR3 spells CASSEGGLSNQPQHF. The CDR3, as DNA: TGTGCCAGCAGTGAAGGAGGGCTTAGCAATCAGCCCCAGCATTTT.